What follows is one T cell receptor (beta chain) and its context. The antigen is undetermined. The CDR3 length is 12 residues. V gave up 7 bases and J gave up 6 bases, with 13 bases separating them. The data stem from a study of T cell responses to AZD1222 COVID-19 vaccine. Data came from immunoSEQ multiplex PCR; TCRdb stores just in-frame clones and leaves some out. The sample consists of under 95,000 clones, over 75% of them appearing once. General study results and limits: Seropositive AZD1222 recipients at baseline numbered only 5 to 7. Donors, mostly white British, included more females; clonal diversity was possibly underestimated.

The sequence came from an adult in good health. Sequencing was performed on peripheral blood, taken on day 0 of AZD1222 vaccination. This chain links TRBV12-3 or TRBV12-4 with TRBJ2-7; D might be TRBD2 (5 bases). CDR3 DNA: TGTGCCAGCATCCGCGGGCTGGGCGAGCAGTACTTC. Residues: CASIRGLGEQYF.